The present entry profiles one TCR beta chain with its context. A much larger clone lies one base from this, so it may be a read error. The CDR3 has 14 amino acids. Per germline, CDR1 MGHRA and CDR2 YSYEKL. Together with a sample-barcoded 5' primer, a J-beta primer mix was included in a second PCR lasting about 6 to 12 cycles. A single record per CDR3 protein comes from TCRdb applying MiXCR to the 5' RACE reads. The table includes some 930,000 distinct CDR3 sequences, approximately 32% detected once. These data originate in a study of blood T cells in healthy people across ages. This same sample was also taken into another study, of T cells of mothers and their children. This second study notes: A few healthy Caucasian mothers gave samples, and so did their six children. Persistent microchimeric T cell clones were not found at ~100 per million sensitivity.

The source material was blood. This chain joins TRBV4-1 and TRBJ2-5, with no clear D. Near its end, the DNA agrees better with TRBJ2-7, so the J call may be wrong. This receptor was taken from a woman aged 40 to 55 in good health. DNA for the CDR3: TGCGCCGGCAGCCAAGCTGTAGGGTACCGCGAGCAGTACTTC. This gives the protein CAGSQAVGYREQYF.